A single sample gave rise to the 18 T cell receptor beta chains below, sequenced in a study of blood T cell repertoires in COVID-19. This table comes from immunoSEQ multiplex PCR, and its TCRdb copy is limited to in-frame clones, with some not included. The top ten clones hold about 1.2% of a sample with approximately 160,000 clones, under 85% of them seen once. Source material: peripheral blood. These receptors came from a man in his sixties who had recovered from COVID-19.

This sequence joins TRBV29-1 and TRBJ1-1, with D tentatively TRBD1 (5 bases). CDR3 length: 13 amino acids. CDR1 is SQVTM and CDR2 is ANQGSEA in the germline V gene. V lost 4 bases to trimming and J lost 0 bases, with 9 bases between them. Here the CDR3 DNA reads TGCAGCGTTGTGCGACAGATGAACACTGAAGCTTTCTTT. Residues: CSVVRQMNTEAFF.

The chain employs TRBV7-9 and TRBJ1-6; the D is unclear. In germline, CDR1 is SEHNR, CDR2 FQNEAQ (reference sequence). Between the trimmed V and J ends, which lost 5 bases and 0 bases, there was a span of 11 bases. This CDR3 region has 16 residues. CDR3: CASSGISVSYNSPLHF. The CDR3 DNA reads as TGTGCCAGCAGCGGGATTAGCGTCTCCTATAATTCACCCCTCCACTTT. The complete variable domain, with remaining parts taken from reference TRBV7-9 and TRBJ1-6, reads DTGVSQNPRHKITKRGQNVTFRCDPISEHNRLYWYRQTLGQGPEFLTYFQNEAQLEKSRLLSDRFSAERPKGSFSTLEIQRTEQGDSAMYLCASSGISVSYNSPLHFGNGTRLTVT.

This chain connects TRBV7-2 to TRBJ2-1; 8 bases map to TRBD2. Trimming took 5 bases from V and 5 from J; bases not matched to a gene: 8. CDR3 length: 15 amino acids. CDR1 SGHTA and CDR2 FQGNSA come from the germline V gene. CDR3 protein: CASSPRRGDNNEQFF. The CDR3, as DNA: TGTGCCAGCAGCCCTAGGCGGGGGGACAACAATGAGCAGTTCTTC.

The V call is TRBV5-4, the J call TRBJ2-7; 7 nucleotides line up with TRBD1. V shed 2 bases, J shed 0 bases, and the junction held 5 bases outside the gene matches. Germline CDR1 SGHNT, CDR2 YYREEE (reference sequence). This CDR3 is 15 amino acids long. The CDR3 sequence: CASSLGTDSSYEQYF. Here the CDR3 DNA reads TGTGCCAGCAGCTTAGGGACAGACAGCTCCTACGAGCAGTACTTC.

The chain has TRBV6-5 and TRBJ1-2, with TRBD1 identical over 7 bases. V was pared by 0 bases and J by 7 bases, with 8 bases of the junction left unmatched. The length of the CDR3 is 15 residues. The V gene's germline CDR1 is MNHEY and CDR2 SVGAGI. The CDR3 DNA reads as TGTGCCAGCAGTTACTCCACAGGGGATCCTACTGGCTACACCTTC. Amino acid sequence: CASSYSTGDPTGYTF.

V gene TRBV12-3 or TRBV12-4 combines with J gene TRBJ1-6; TRBD1 is a possible D gene (5 bases). This CDR3 has 12 amino acids. V dropped 5 bases and J dropped 14 bases, with 13 bases sitting between them. CDR3 DNA: TGTGCCAGCAGTCAGGCGGGGGGGACCCTCCACTTT. Its protein is CASSQAGGTLHF.

The gene calls are TRBV19 and TRBJ1-1; 7 nucleotides line up with TRBD1. The CDR3 sequence is 17 residues long. The junction had 14 bases not matched to a gene; V was cut back by 7 bases and J by 0 bases. Germline assignment: CDR1 LNHDA and CDR2 SQIVND (reference sequence). The CDR3 region is CASNRQGTAKLNTEAFF. In DNA form, the CDR3 reads TGTGCCAGTAACCGGCAGGGGACAGCTAAACTGAACACTGAAGCTTTCTTT.

This clone was counted once. The chain uses TRBV5-1 and TRBJ1-2, with no clear D. Trimming shortened V by 4 bases and J by 0 bases, and 7 bases separated the two germline ends. The CDR3 runs 13 residues. Per germline, CDR1 SGHRS and CDR2 YFSETQ. In DNA form, the CDR3 reads TGCGCCAGCAGCGAAGGAGCTAACTATGGCTACACCTTC. Protein sequence: CASSEGANYGYTF.

This chain uses TRBV7-9 with TRBJ2-3, with 11 bases lining up with TRBD2. CDR3 length: 17 residues. V shed 0 bases and J 0 bases; nucleotides not matched to a gene: 2. Germline V gives CDR1 SEHNR, CDR2 FQNEAQ (reference sequence). Here the CDR3 reads CASSLATSGGSTDTQYF. The CDR3 DNA reads as TGTGCCAGCAGCTTAGCTACTAGCGGGGGAAGCACAGATACGCAGTATTTT.

The rearrangement joins TRBV6-5 to TRBJ2-1; D not resolved. This CDR3 is 15 amino acids long. Between the trimmed V and J ends, which lost 4 bases and 2 bases, there was a span of 12 bases. CDR1 and CDR2 (germline): MNHEY, SVGAGI. The CDR3 nucleotides are TGTGCCAGCAGTTCCGCAGTAACAGCCTACAATGAGCAGTTCTTC. It codes for CASSSAVTAYNEQFF.

The rearrangement links TRBV7-9 to TRBJ2-5; 10 nucleotides agree with TRBD2. V shed 6 bases and J 0 bases; nucleotides not matched to a gene: 1. This CDR3 is built from 14 residues. The germline CDR1 and CDR2 sequences are SEHNR and FQNEAQ (reference sequence). This CDR3 is CASRTSGYQETQYF. CDR3 in DNA: TGTGCCAGCAGGACTAGCGGGTACCAAGAGACCCAGTACTTC.

V and J are TRBV7-9 and TRBJ1-4; no firm D call. V was trimmed by 2 bases and J by 5 bases, leaving 9 bases between them. The CDR3 has 14 amino acids. CDR1 and CDR2 (germline): SEHNR, FQNEAQ (reference sequence). This chain's CDR3 is CASSLLSKNEKLFF. In nucleotides, the CDR3 is TGTGCCAGCAGCTTACTGTCTAAGAATGAAAAACTGTTTTTT. Based on the CDR3 plus reference TRBV7-9 and TRBJ1-4, the full variable domain is DTGVSQNPRHKITKRGQNVTFRCDPISEHNRLYWYRQTLGQGPEFLTYFQNEAQLEKSRLLSDRFSAERPKGSFSTLEIQRTEQGDSAMYLCASSLLSKNEKLFFGSGTQLSVL.

The CDR3: CSVEEYRTGYYEQYF. CDR3 coding DNA: TGCAGCGTCGAGGAGTATCGGACAGGTTACTACGAGCAGTACTTC. The J gene is TRBJ2-7, the V gene TRBV29-1; 7 bases are shared with TRBD1. Trimming took 6 bases from V and 3 from J; bases not matched to a gene: 14. This CDR3 has 15 residues. Germline values: CDR1 SQVTM, CDR2 ANQGSEA.

J is TRBJ1-1 and V is TRBV6-4; TRBD1 might be the D (6 bases). The V end was cut by 5 bases, the J end by 4 bases, with 14 bases between. Germline V lookup: CDR1 MRHNA, CDR2 SNTAGT. The CDR3 sequence is 14 residues long. CDR3 bases: TGTGCCAGCAGTCCCCAGGGGTCCTCCACTGAAGCTTTCTTT. Amino acids: CASSPQGSSTEAFF.

This rearrangement joins TRBV7-9 to TRBJ1-2; 9 bases are a match to TRBD1. CDR3 length equals 15 residues. Germline trimming cut 7 bases from V and 4 bases from J; bases unmatched to any gene: 10. Germline V gives CDR1 SEHNR, CDR2 FQNEAQ (reference sequence). The CDR3 is CASNEQGAQGYGYTF. The CDR3 region has the DNA TGTGCCAGCAACGAACAGGGGGCTCAGGGCTATGGCTACACCTTC. Full variable domain (outside the CDR3, taken from reference TRBV7-9 and TRBJ1-2): DTGVSQNPRHKITKRGQNVTFRCDPISEHNRLYWYRQTLGQGPEFLTYFQNEAQLEKSRLLSDRFSAERPKGSFSTLEIQRTEQGDSAMYLCASNEQGAQGYGYTFGSGTRLTVV.

The chain combines TRBV19 with TRBJ1-1; TRBD1 aligns across 10 bases. In germline, CDR1 is LNHDA, CDR2 SQIVND (reference sequence). The V and J ends lost 7 bases and 6 bases, in that order; junction bases with no gene match: 8. The CDR3 is 14 amino acids. The CDR3 DNA reads TGTGCCAGTACCCGCCGACAGGGGGCAGCTGAAGCTTTCTTT. It yields the protein CASTRRQGAAEAFF.

The CDR3 coding sequence is TGTGCCAGCAGCTTAGTCGGAGGGAGGGACACCATATATTTT. Translated, it gives CASSLVGGRDTIYF. This chain connects TRBV7-9 to TRBJ1-3, with D hard to call. The CDR3 length is 14 residues. Germline CDR1 SEHNR, CDR2 FQNEAQ (reference sequence). Trimming shortened V by 1 base and J by 8 bases, and 12 bases separated the two germline ends.

Comment on this clone: At one end, the junction sequence differs from germline, possibly due to a read error. The rearrangement uses TRBV7-7 and TRBJ2-1; D is possibly TRBD2 (5 bases). The CDR3 totals 12 residues. The V gene's germline CDR1 is SSHAT and CDR2 FNYEAQ (reference sequence). The CDR3 sequence: CASSLAGGEQFF. The CDR3 DNA is TGTGCTAGCAGCTTAGCCGGAGGTGAGCAGTTCTTC. The full variable domain, in which reference TRBV7-7 and TRBJ2-1 provide the parts outside the CDR3, is GAGVSQSPRYKVTKRGQDVTLRCDPISSHATLYWYQQALGQGPEFLTYFNYEAQPDKSGLPSDRFSAERPEGSISTLTIQRTEQRDSAMYRCASSLAGGEQFFGPGTRLTVL.